The 3 T cell receptor beta chains below were found in one sample sequenced in a study of OX40 agonist ivuxolimab in advanced cancers. Libraries were prepared by immunoSEQ multiplex PCR; TCRdb keeps only in-frame clonotypes and omits some of them. The table records 50,000 to 70,000 clones, over 80% of them present only once. The specimen was CD4+ or CD8+ T cells sorted from blood, collected in a trial of the OX40 agonist ivuxolimab. These receptors were taken from an adult with an advanced solid tumor such as melanoma, head and neck, liver or kidney cancer.

The chain joins TRBV7-9 to TRBJ1-6; no definite D call. This CDR3 spans 13 amino acids. Germline V gene lookup returns CDR1 SEHNR and CDR2 FQNEAQ (reference sequence). V lost 2 bases and J 5 bases, leaving 4 bases between the germline ends. The CDR3 nucleotides are TGTGCCAGCAGCTTACGGGATAATTCACCCCTCCACTTT. It yields the protein CASSLRDNSPLHF. The whole variable domain, filled in from reference TRBV7-9 and TRBJ1-6, reads DTGVSQNPRHKITKRGQNVTFRCDPISEHNRLYWYRQTLGQGPEFLTYFQNEAQLEKSRLLSDRFSAERPKGSFSTLEIQRTEQGDSAMYLCASSLRDNSPLHFGNGTRLTVT.

This rearrangement joins TRBV27 to TRBJ2-3; the D is unclear. V shed 5 bases and J shed 1 base, with 4 bases lying between them. The CDR3 has 12 amino acids. Germline V gives CDR1 MNHEY, CDR2 SMNVEV (reference sequence). The CDR3 sequence is CASSRGTDTQYF. In DNA, the CDR3 is TGTGCCAGCAGTAGGGGCACAGATACGCAGTATTTT.

This chain connects TRBV5-1 to TRBJ2-7, with TRBD1 as a possible D gene (5 bases). CDR3 length: 14 amino acids. Germline CDR1 and CDR2: SGHRS and YFSETQ. Trimming took 3 bases from V and 9 from J, leaving 19 bases between them. CDR3 protein: CASSYETESRRQYF. CDR3 bases: TGCGCCAGCAGCTACGAGACAGAGTCGAGACGGCAGTACTTC.